These 18 T cell receptor beta chains were sequenced from one sample in a study of CD8+CD57+ T cells in acquired aplastic anemia. The template for TCR beta VDJ and CDR3 sequence profiling was genomic DNA. TCRdb recomputed calls from the reads with MiXCR, one row per CDR3 protein. This table has about 220,000 distinct CDR3 sequences, 34% appearing once. Source material: sorted CD4+, CD8+, or CD8+CD57+ T cells (not recorded which) from PBMCs. The receptors derive from a human donor in good health, serving as a control.

V usage is TRBV19 and J usage is TRBJ1-1; D gene ambiguous. Per germline, CDR1 LNHDA and CDR2 SQIVND (reference sequence). The CDR3 covers 13 residues. V gave up 9 bases and J gave up 8 bases, with 19 bases separating them. In DNA form, the CDR3 reads TGTGCCAGCATGTGGACGGCCGCCGGGGAAGCTTTCTTT. Encoded protein: CASMWTAAGEAFF.

About this clonotype: This may be a read error: a much more frequent sequence differs by one nucleotide. The chain couples TRBV20-1 to TRBJ2-3, with D perhaps matching TRBD2 (5 bases). In germline, CDR1 is DFQATT, CDR2 SNEGSKA (reference sequence). V was clipped by 1 base and J by 4 bases, with 6 bases between them. This CDR3 has 12 residues. CDR3 coding DNA: TGCAGTGCTAGAGGAGGGCCAGATACGCAGTATTTT. This codes for CSARGGPDTQYF.

This clonotype was picked up many times. The chain uses TRBV7-8 and TRBJ2-3; a weak D match, TRBD1 (6 bases). Germline CDR1 reads SGHVS; CDR2 reads FQNEAQ. V was trimmed by 5 bases and J by 0 bases, leaving 12 bases between them. This CDR3 is 15 amino acids long. DNA of the CDR3: TGTGCCAGCAGCCACTGGACAGAAAGCACAGATACGCAGTATTTT. This translates into CASSHWTESTDTQYF.

Of note for this clonotype: One base away lies a much larger clone, so this may be a sequencing read error. A read error is likely, as this CDR3 ends without the conserved phenylalanine or tryptophan. The V call is TRBV6-1, the J call TRBJ1-2, with a possible D match to TRBD1 (5 bases). CDR1 is MNHNS and CDR2 is SASEGT in the germline V gene. The CDR3 is 15 residues long. The germline V and J ends were trimmed by 6 bases and 6 bases, with 20 bases remaining between them. The CDR3 here is CASRPTAKGRHGYTS. DNA of the CDR3: TGTGCCAGCAGACCAACCGCGAAGGGGAGGCATGGCTACACCTCC.

The V call is TRBV10-3, the J call TRBJ1-6; maybe TRBD1 (6 bases). CDR1 is ENHRY, CDR2 SYGVKD, per germline. Between the trimmed V and J ends, which lost 6 bases and 0 bases, there was a span of 15 bases. This CDR3 spans 17 amino acids. CDR3 in DNA: TGTGCCATCAGAGACGGGACACAGAGCTCCTATAATTCACCCCTCCACTTT. It yields the protein CAIRDGTQSSYNSPLHF.

Many counts were recorded for this clonotype. The chain carries TRBV11-2 and TRBJ2-5, with 8 bases lining up with TRBD1. The CDR3 is 14 amino acids. The germline gives CDR1 SGHAT, CDR2 FQNNGV. Losses at the gene ends were 5 bases for V and 5 bases for J; bases not matched to a gene: 7. CDR3 amino acids: CASSRQGSTETQYF. CDR3 nucleotides: TGTGCCAGCAGCCGACAGGGGAGTACGGAGACCCAGTACTTC.

This clonotype was seen repeatedly, ten times or more. This chain uses TRBV6-6 with TRBJ2-7; maybe TRBD2 (6 bases). CDR1 is MNHNY, CDR2 SVGAGI, per germline (reference sequence). This CDR3 region has 14 residues. Trimming took off 4 bases at V and 6 bases at J, with 16 bases between the two ends. In DNA form, the CDR3 reads TGTGCCAGCAGTTGGAGACATGTGGGGGGCGAGCAGTACTTC. Its translation is CASSWRHVGGEQYF.

In the case of this clonotype: A read error may produce the germline difference seen at one junction end. V usage is TRBV25-1 and J usage is TRBJ2-7; 8 positions agree with TRBD2. CDR3 length: 15 amino acids. CDR1 is MGHDK, CDR2 SYGVNS, per germline. In nucleotides, the CDR3 is TGTGCCATCAGTGAGTCGGGGGGGGGTGGCTACGAGCAGTACTTC. It encodes CAISESGGGGYEQYF.

This clonotype was observed a few times. This chain joins TRBV24-1 and TRBJ2-7, with 16 bases aligning to TRBD2. The V segment lost 3 bases and the J segment 5 bases; nucleotides outside the gene matches: 15. Looked up from germline, CDR1 is KGHDR and CDR2 is SFDVKD. The length of the CDR3 is 20 residues. DNA for the CDR3: TGTGCCACCAGTGATCCCGGGACTAGCGGGAGGGAGGGACACTACAACGAGCAGTACTTC. This sequence encodes CATSDPGTSGREGHYNEQYF.

About this clonotype: Possible read error: a much larger clone is one base away. V and J are TRBV20-1 and TRBJ1-5; possible D gene TRBD1, 5 bases. This CDR3 region has 15 residues. CDR1 is DFQATT, CDR2 SNEGSKA, per germline (reference sequence). V was clipped by 0 bases and J by 4 bases, with 13 bases between them. The CDR3 sequence: CSARDWDGLNQPQHF. CDR3 nucleotides: TGCAGTGCTAGAGATTGGGACGGGCTAAATCAGCCCCAGCATTTT.

This clonotype was picked up many times. The chain combines TRBV4-2 with TRBJ2-3; TRBD1 matches 7 bases. Germline V gene sequence: CDR1 LGHNA, CDR2 YNFKEQ. With V trimmed by 4 bases and J by 2 bases, 9 bases remained unmatched. The CDR3 has 16 amino acids. Here the CDR3 DNA reads TGTGCCAGCAGCCGAAGGGACAGAATCATCACAGATACGCAGTATTTT. Translating it yields CASSRRDRIITDTQYF.

The chain is built from TRBV2 and TRBJ2-7; D remains unclear. Trimming removed 5 bases from V and 2 bases from J, with 13 bases in between. CDR1 and CDR2 from the germline V gene are SNHLY and FYNNEI. This CDR3 region has 14 residues. The CDR3 reads CASSQSEITYEQYF. The CDR3 DNA is TGTGCCAGCAGTCAGTCAGAAATCACCTACGAGCAGTACTTC.

V usage is TRBV28 and J usage is TRBJ1-2; D may be TRBD1 (6 bases). Deletions cut 2 bases from V and 4 bases from J, with 14 bases between. This CDR3 has 15 residues. Germline V gene data show CDR1 as MDHEN and CDR2 as SYDVKM. CDR3 residues: CASSLTGGLGYGYTF. CDR3 coding DNA: TGTGCCAGCAGTTTAACGGGGGGGCTGGGCTATGGCTACACCTTC.

This clonotype has a count of ten or more. The chain combines TRBV6-1 with TRBJ2-7; D is undetermined. With 4 bases removed from V and 5 bases from J, the gap between germline ends came to 12 bases. This CDR3 contains 13 residues. Germline V lookup: CDR1 MNHNS, CDR2 SASEGT. The CDR3 reads CASSGHAGDEQYF. CDR3 bases: TGTGCCAGCAGTGGCCATGCTGGCGACGAGCAGTACTTC.

This clonotype was observed a handful of times. The V call is TRBV5-1, the J call TRBJ1-1, with 7 bases fitting TRBD1. V gave up 4 bases and J gave up 1 base; unmatched junction bases: 7. Germline loops: CDR1 SGHRS, CDR2 YFSETQ. CDR3 size: 15 residues. The CDR3 spells CASSILDRKNTEAFF. DNA of the CDR3: TGCGCCAGCAGCATACTGGACAGGAAGAACACTGAAGCTTTCTTT.

This clonotype turned up a few times. The junction shows a germline mismatch at one end, possibly a read error. The chain carries TRBV5-4 and TRBJ2-3; 8 bases are a match to TRBD1. Germline-derived CDR1 and CDR2 are SGHNT and YYREEE (reference sequence). The CDR3 contains 16 residues. CDR3 coding DNA: TGTGCCAGCAGCTATCCGGACAGGGAGTCCACAGATACGCGGTATTTT. This sequence encodes CASSYPDRESTDTRYF.

The CDR3 DNA follows: TGCGCCAGCAGCGGGACACCCCAAGAGACCCAGTACTTC. This gives the protein CASSGTPQETQYF. This chain connects TRBV5-1 to TRBJ2-5, with D perhaps TRBD1 (6 bases). The ends were cut back, 4 bases at V and 1 base at J, with 8 bases in the middle. The germline gives CDR1 SGHRS, CDR2 YFSETQ. The CDR3 has 13 residues.

This clonotype was counted only a few times. Just one base apart from a much larger clone, this may be a read error. The chain employs TRBV7-3 and TRBJ1-6; TRBD1 matches at 7 bases. The CDR3 runs 15 residues. CDR1 and CDR2 (germline): SGHTA, FQGTGA. The CDR3 region is CASSLFGTDNSPLRF. CDR3 DNA sequence: TGTGCCAGCAGCTTGTTCGGGACAGATAATTCACCCCTCCGCTTT.